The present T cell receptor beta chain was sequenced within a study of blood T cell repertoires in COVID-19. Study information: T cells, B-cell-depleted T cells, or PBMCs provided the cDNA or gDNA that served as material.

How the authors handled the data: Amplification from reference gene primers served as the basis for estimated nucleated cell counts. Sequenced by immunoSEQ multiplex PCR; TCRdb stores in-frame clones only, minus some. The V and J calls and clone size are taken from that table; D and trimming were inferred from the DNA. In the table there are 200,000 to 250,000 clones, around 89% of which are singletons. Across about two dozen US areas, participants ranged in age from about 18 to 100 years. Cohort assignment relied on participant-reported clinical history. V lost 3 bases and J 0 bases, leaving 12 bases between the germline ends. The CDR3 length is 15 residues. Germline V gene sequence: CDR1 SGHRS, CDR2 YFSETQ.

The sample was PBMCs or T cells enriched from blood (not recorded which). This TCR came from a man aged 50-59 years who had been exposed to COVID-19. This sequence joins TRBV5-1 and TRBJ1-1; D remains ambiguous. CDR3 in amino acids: CASSSAGSMNTEAFF. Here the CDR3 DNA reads TGCGCCAGCAGCTCGGCGGGGTCAATGAACACTGAAGCTTTCTTT.